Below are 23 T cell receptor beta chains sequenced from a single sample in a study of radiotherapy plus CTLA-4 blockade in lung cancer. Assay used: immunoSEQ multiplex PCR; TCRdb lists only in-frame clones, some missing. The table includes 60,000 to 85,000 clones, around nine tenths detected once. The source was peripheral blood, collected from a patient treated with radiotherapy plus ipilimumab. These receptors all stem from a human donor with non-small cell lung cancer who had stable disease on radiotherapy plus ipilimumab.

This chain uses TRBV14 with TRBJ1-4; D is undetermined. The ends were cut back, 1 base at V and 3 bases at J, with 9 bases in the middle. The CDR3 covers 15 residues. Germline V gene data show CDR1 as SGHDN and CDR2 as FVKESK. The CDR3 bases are TGTGCCAGCAGCCAAGGGCTGGGATCTAATGAAAAACTGTTTTTT. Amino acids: CASSQGLGSNEKLFF.

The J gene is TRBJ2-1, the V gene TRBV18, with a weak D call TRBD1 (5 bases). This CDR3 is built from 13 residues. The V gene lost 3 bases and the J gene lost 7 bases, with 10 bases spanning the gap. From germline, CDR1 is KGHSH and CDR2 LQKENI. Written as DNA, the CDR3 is TGTGCCAGCTCACCTTTAGGGGCGAATGAGCAGTTCTTC. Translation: CASSPLGANEQFF.

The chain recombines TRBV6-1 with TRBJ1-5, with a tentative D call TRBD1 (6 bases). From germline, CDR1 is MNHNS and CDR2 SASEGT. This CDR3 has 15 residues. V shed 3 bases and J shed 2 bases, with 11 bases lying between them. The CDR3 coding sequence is TGTGCCAGCAGTGAGAGGGGGGTCGGCAATCAGCCCCAGCATTTT. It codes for CASSERGVGNQPQHF.

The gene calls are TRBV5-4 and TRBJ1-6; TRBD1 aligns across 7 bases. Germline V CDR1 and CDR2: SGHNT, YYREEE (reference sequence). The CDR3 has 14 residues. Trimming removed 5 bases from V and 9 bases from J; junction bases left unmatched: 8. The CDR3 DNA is TGTGCCAGCAGGCGCACAGGGGAGGGTTCACCCCTCCACTTT. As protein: CASRRTGEGSPLHF.

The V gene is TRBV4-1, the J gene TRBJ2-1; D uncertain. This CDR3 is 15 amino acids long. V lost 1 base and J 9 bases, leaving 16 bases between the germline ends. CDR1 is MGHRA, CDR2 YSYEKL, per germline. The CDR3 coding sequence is TGCGCCAGCAGCCAAGCCCCGGGTAGTAGCAGTGAGCAGTTCTTC. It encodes CASSQAPGSSSEQFF.

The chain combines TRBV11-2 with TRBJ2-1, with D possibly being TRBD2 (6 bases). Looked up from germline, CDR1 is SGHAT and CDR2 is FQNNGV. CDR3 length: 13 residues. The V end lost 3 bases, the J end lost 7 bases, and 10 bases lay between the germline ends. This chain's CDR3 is CASSFSRGNEQFF. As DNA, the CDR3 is TGTGCCAGCAGCTTTTCACGGGGGAATGAGCAGTTCTTC.

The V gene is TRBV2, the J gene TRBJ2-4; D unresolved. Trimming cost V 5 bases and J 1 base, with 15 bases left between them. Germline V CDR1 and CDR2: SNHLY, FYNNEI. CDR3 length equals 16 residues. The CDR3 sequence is CASSHEKPGAKNIQYF. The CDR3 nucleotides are TGTGCCAGCAGTCATGAGAAACCCGGGGCCAAAAACATTCAGTACTTC.

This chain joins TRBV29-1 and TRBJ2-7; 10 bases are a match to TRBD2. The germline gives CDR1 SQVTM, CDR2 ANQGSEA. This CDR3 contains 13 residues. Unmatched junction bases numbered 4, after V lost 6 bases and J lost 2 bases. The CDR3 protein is CSVSGGAAYEQYF. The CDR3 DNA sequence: TGCAGCGTAAGCGGGGGGGCGGCCTACGAGCAGTACTTC.

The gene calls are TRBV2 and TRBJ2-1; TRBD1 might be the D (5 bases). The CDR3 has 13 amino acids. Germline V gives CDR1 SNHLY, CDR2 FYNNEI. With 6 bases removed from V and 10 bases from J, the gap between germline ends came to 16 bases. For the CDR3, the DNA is TGTGCCAGCAGCGTCCTACAGGTCATGGAGCAGTTCTTC. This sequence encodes CASSVLQVMEQFF. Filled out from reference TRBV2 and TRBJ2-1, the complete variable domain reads EPEVTQTPSHQVTQMGQEVILRCVPISNHLYFYWYRQILGQKVEFLVSFYNNEISEKSEIFDDQFSVERPDGSNFTLKIRSTKLEDSAMYFCASSVLQVMEQFFGPGTRLTVL.

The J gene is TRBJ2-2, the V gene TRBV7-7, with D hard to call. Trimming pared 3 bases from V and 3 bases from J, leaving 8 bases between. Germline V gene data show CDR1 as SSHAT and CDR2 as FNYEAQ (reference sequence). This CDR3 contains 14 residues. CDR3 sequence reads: CASSLRRDTGELFF. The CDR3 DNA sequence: TGTGCCAGCAGCTTGAGACGGGACACCGGGGAGCTGTTTTTT. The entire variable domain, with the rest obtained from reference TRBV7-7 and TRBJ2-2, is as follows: GAGVSQSPRYKVTKRGQDVTLRCDPISSHATLYWYQQALGQGPEFLTYFNYEAQPDKSGLPSDRFSAERPEGSISTLTIQRTEQRDSAMYRCASSLRRDTGELFFGEGSRLTVL.

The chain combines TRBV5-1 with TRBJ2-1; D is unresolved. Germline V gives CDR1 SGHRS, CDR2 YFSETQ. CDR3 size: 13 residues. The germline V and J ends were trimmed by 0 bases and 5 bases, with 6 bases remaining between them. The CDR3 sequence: CASSLDRNNEQFF. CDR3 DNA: TGCGCCAGCAGCTTGGACAGAAACAATGAGCAGTTCTTC.

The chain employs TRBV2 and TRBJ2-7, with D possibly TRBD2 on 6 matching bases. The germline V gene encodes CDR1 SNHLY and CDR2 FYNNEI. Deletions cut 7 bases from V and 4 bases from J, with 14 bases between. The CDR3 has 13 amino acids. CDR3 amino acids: CASISGRSYEQYF. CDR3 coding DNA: TGTGCCAGCATTTCAGGGAGGTCTTACGAGCAGTACTTC.

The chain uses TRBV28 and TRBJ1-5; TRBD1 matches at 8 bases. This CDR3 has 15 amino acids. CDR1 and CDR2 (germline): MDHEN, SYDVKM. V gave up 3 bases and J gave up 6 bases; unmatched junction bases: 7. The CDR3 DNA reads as TGTGCCAGCAGTTTGGGACAGGCCCTCAGTCAGCCCCAGCATTTT. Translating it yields CASSLGQALSQPQHF.

Here the CDR3 DNA reads TGTGCCAGTACAGGGTTTGGCTACACCTTC. It yields the protein CASTGFGYTF. The chain couples TRBV9 to TRBJ1-2, with a tentative D call TRBD1 (6 bases). V was clipped by 8 bases and J by 7 bases, with 9 bases between them. This CDR3 region has 10 residues. Germline V CDR1 and CDR2: SGDLS, YYNGEE.

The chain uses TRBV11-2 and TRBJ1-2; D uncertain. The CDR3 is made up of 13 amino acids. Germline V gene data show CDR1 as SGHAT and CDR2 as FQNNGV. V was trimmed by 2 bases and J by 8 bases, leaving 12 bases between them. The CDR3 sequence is CASSLTLYAGYTF. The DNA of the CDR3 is TGTGCCAGCAGCTTAACCCTTTATGCCGGCTACACCTTC. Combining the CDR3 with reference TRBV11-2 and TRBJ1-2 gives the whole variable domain EAGVAQSPRYKIIEKRQSVAFWCNPISGHATLYWYQQILGQGPKLLIQFQNNGVVDDSQLPKDRFSAERLKGVDSTLKIQPAKLEDSAVYLCASSLTLYAGYTFGSGTRLTVV.

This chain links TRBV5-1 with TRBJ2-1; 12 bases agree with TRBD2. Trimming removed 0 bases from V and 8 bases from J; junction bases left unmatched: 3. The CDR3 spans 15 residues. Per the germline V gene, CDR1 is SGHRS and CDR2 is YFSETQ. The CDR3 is CASSLGLAGVYEQFF. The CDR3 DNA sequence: TGCGCCAGCAGCTTGGGACTAGCGGGAGTTTATGAGCAGTTCTTC.

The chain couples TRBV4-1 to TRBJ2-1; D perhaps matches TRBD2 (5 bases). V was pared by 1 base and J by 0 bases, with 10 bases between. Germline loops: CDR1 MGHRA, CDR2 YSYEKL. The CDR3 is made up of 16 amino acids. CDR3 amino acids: CASSQVEGSSYNEQFF. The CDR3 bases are TGCGCCAGCAGCCAAGTAGAGGGTAGCTCCTACAATGAGCAGTTCTTC.

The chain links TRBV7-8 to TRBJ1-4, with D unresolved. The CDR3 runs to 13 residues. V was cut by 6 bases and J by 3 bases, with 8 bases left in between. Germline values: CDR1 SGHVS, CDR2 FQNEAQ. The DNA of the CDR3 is TGTGCCAGCAGGGGAGGGTCTAATGAAAAACTGTTTTTT. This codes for CASRGGSNEKLFF.

CDR3 in amino acids: CASSAPGSGRETQYF. DNA for the CDR3: TGTGCCAGCAGCGCCCCCGGGTCCGGAAGGGAGACCCAGTACTTC. The rearrangement uses TRBV9 and TRBJ2-5; D unresolved. CDR1 and CDR2 from the germline V gene are SGDLS and YYNGEE. V lost 3 bases and J 5 bases, leaving 17 bases between the germline ends. The CDR3 is 15 amino acids.

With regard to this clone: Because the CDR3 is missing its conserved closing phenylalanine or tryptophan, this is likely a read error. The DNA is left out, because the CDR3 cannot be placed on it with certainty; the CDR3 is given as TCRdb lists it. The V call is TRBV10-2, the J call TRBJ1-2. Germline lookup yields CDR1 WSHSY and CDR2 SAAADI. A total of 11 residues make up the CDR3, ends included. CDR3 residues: CASSVKHGLNL.

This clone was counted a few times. DNA for the CDR3: TGTGCCAGCAGTAAAGGGGGTGGGACTGAAGCTTTCTTT. It specifies CASSKGGGTEAFF. J is TRBJ1-1 and V is TRBV25-1, with TRBD1 as a possible D gene (6 bases). In germline, CDR1 is MGHDK, CDR2 SYGVNS. The CDR3 spans 13 residues. V lost 5 bases to trimming and J lost 5 bases, with 12 bases between them.

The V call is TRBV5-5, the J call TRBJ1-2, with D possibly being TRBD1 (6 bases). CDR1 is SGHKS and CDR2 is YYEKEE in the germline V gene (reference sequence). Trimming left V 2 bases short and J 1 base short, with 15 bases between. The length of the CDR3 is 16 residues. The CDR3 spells CASSFIVPQGNYGYTF. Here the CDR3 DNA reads TGTGCCAGCAGCTTTATCGTCCCACAGGGTAACTATGGCTACACCTTC.

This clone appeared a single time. The CDR3 DNA reads TGTGCCAGCAGCTTCCCTAATCAGCCCCAGCATTTT. Protein product: CASSFPNQPQHF. The rearrangement joins TRBV7-2 to TRBJ1-5; unclear D gene. Germline V gene lookup returns CDR1 SGHTA and CDR2 FQGNSA. Trimming removed 3 bases at V and 4 bases at J, with 4 bases between. There are 12 residues in the CDR3.